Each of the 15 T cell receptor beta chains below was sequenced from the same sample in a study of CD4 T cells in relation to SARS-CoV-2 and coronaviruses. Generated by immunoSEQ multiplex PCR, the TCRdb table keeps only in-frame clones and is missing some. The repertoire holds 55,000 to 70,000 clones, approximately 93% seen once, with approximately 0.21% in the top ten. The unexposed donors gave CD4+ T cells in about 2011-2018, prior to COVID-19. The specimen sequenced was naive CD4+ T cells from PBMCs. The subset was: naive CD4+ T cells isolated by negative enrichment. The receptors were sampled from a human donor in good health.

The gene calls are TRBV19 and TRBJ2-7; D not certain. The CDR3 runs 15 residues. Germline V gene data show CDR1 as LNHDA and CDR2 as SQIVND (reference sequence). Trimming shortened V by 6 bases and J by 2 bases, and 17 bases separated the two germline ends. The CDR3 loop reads CASSPGPPEPYEQYF. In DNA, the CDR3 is TGTGCCAGTAGCCCAGGTCCTCCAGAGCCCTACGAGCAGTACTTC.

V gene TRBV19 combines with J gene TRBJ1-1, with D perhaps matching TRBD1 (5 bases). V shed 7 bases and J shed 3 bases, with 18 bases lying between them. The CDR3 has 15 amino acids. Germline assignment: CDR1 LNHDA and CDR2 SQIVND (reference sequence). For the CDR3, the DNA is TGTGCCAGTACGGGGCGCGGGGTAAGGTACACTGAAGCTTTCTTT. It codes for CASTGRGVRYTEAFF. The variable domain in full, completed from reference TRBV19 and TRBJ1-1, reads DGGITQSPKYLFRKEGQNVTLSCEQNLNHDAMYWYRQDPGQGLRLIYYSQIVNDFQKGDIAEGYSVSREKKESFPLTVTSAQKNPTAFYLCASTGRGVRYTEAFFGQGTRLTVV.

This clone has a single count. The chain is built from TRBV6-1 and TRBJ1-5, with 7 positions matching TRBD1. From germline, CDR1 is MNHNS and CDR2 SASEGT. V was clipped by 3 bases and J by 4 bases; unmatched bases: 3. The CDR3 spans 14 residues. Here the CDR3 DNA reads TGTGCCAGCAGTGACAGGGGGATTAATCAGCCCCAGCATTTT. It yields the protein CASSDRGINQPQHF.

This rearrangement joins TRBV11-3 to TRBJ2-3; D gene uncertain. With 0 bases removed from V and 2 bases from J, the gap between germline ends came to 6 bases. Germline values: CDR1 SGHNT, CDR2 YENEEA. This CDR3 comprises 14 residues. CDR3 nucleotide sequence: TGTGCCAGCAGCTTAGATCCGTCCACAGATACGCAGTATTTT. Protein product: CASSLDPSTDTQYF.

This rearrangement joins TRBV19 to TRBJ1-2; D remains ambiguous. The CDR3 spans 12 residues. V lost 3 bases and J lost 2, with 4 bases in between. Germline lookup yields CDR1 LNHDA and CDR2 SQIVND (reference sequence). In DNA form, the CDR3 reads TGTGCCAGTAGTATGCGGAACTATGGCTACACCTTC. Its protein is CASSMRNYGYTF.

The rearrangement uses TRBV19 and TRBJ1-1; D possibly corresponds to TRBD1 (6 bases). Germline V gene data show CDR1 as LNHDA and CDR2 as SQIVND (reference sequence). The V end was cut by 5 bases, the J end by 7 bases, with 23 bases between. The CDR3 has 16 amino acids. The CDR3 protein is CASSANTGTGAGEAFF. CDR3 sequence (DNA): TGTGCCAGTAGTGCAAATACAGGGACGGGGGCAGGTGAAGCTTTCTTT.

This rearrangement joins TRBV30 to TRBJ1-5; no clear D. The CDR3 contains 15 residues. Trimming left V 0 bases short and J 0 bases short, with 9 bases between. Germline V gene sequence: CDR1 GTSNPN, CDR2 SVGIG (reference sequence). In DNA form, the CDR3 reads TGTGCCTGGAGTGTAAGAGGTCATAGCAATCAGCCCCAGCATTTT. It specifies CAWSVRGHSNQPQHF.

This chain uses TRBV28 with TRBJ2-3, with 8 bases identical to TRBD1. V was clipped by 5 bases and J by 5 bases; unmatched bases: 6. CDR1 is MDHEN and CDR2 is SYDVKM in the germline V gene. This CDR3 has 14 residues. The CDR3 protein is CASSPADREDTQYF. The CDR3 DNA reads TGTGCCAGCAGTCCAGCGGACAGGGAAGATACGCAGTATTTT.

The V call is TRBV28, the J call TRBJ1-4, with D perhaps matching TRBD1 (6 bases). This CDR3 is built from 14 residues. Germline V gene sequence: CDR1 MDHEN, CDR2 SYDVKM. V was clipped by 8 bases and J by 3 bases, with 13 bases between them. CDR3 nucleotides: TGTGCCAGCCGAATCGGGGGGCCTAATGAAAAACTGTTTTTT. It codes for CASRIGGPNEKLFF.

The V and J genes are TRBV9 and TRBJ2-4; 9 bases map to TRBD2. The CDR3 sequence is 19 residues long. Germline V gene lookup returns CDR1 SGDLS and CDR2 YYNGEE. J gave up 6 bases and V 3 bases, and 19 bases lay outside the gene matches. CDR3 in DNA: TGTGCCAGCAGCGAAACCGGGACTAGCTCGAGCCAAACCCGAAACATTCAGTACTTC. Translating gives CASSETGTSSSQTRNIQYF.

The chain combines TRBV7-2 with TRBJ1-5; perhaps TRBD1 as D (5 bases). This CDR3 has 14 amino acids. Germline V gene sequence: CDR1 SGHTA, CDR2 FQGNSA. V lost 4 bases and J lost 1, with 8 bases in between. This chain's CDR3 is CASSSRDSNQPQHF. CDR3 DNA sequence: TGTGCCAGCAGCTCCCGGGACAGCAATCAGCCCCAGCATTTT.

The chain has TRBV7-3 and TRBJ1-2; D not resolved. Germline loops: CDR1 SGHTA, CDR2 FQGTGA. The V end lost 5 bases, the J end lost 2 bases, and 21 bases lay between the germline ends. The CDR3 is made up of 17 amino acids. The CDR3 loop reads CASSPQPRVSLNYGYTF. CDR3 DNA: TGTGCCAGCAGCCCCCAACCCCGGGTCAGCCTCAACTATGGCTACACCTTC.

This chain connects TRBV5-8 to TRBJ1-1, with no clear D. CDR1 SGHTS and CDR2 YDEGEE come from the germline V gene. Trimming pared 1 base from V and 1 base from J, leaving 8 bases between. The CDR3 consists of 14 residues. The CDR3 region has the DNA TGTGCCAGCAGCTTGATCGGTGCGAACACTGAAGCTTTCTTT. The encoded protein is CASSLIGANTEAFF. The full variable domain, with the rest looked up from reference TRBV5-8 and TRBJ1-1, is EAGVTQSPTHLIKTRGQQATLRCSPISGHTSVYWYQQALGLGLQFLLWYDEGEERNRGNFPPRFSGRQFPNYSSELNVNALELEDSALYLCASSLIGANTEAFFGQGTRLTVV.

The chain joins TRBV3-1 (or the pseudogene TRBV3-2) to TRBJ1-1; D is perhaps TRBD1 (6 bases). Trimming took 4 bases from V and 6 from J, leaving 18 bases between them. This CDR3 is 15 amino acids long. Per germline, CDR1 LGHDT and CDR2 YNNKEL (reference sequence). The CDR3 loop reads CASSLKGRGAPEAFF. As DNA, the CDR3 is TGTGCCAGCAGCCTGAAGGGCCGGGGGGCACCTGAAGCTTTCTTT.

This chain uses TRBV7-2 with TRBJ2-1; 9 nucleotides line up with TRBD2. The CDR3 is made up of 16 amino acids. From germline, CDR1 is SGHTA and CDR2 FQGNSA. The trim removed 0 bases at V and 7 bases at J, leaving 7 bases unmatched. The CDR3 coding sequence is TGTGCCAGCAGCTTAGCTTCGGCGGGGGGGCTGAATGAGCAGTTCTTC. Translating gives CASSLASAGGLNEQFF.